This T cell receptor beta chain appears in the sequencing data of a study of OX40 agonist ivuxolimab in advanced cancers. Across the study: At doses from 0.01 to 10 mg/kg, patients were given intravenous ivuxolimab every 2 weeks. Those enrolled were 70% to 85% male, with a mean age of around 58 years and ages from about 20 to 90.

The V and J ends lost 0 bases and 9 bases respectively, with 16 bases between them. Germline CDR1 SGHNT, CDR2 YYREEE (reference sequence). The CDR3 has 15 residues. Sequenced by immunoSEQ multiplex PCR; TCRdb stores in-frame clones only, minus some. Counted here are about 68,000 clones, about 89% occurring once; the ten biggest clones make up around 2%. This TCR was sampled from an adult with an advanced solid tumor such as melanoma, head and neck, liver or kidney cancer. The J gene is TRBJ2-1, the V gene TRBV5-4; no firm D call. The sequences come from CD4+ or CD8+ T cells sorted from blood, collected in a trial of the OX40 agonist ivuxolimab. CDR3 nucleotide sequence: TGTGCCAGCAGCTTGGTTCTAGGAAGTGGCGGTGAGCAGTTCTTC. Protein sequence: CASSLVLGSGGEQFF.